These 19 T cell receptor beta chains came from one sample sequenced in a study of graft-versus-host responses after intestinal transplantation. TCRdb's copy holds only in-frame clones and misses some; the assay was immunoSEQ multiplex PCR. This sample has about 4,300 clones, with 70% to 85% found just once. Lymphocytes from graft epithelium and lamina propria were isolated. The sample here was ileum tissue, taken 9 days after transplant. The receptors here all came from a human patient who received an intestinal transplant, so some T cells may come from the graft donor.

The CDR3 DNA sequence: TGTGCCAGCAGTGGGACTAGCGGGGATACGCAGTATTTT. Residues: CASSGTSGDTQYF. The chain uses TRBV25-1 and TRBJ2-3; 11 bases are shared with TRBD2. Germline CDR1 MGHDK, CDR2 SYGVNS. V shed 4 bases and J 6 bases; nucleotides not matched to a gene: 0. The CDR3 extends over 13 amino acids.

The chain joins TRBV25-1 to TRBJ2-7; unclear D gene. Trimming shortened V by 1 base and J by 2 bases, and 9 bases separated the two germline ends. The CDR3 is 14 residues long. Germline loops: CDR1 MGHDK, CDR2 SYGVNS. CDR3 nucleotide sequence: TGTGCCAGCAGTGAATCAGACGGTACCTACGAGCAGTACTTC. Translated: CASSESDGTYEQYF.

J is TRBJ2-7 and V is TRBV29-1, with TRBD1 matching over 7 bases. Germline V CDR1 and CDR2: SQVTM, ANQGSEA. V lost 6 bases and J lost 5; bases outside the gene matches: 7. The CDR3 loop spans 12 amino acids. The CDR3 nucleotides read TGCAGCGTAGGGGACAGAAAGAACGAGCAGTACTTC. Protein product: CSVGDRKNEQYF.

A remark on this clone: The sample carries other DNA sequences with the same CDR3. This rearrangement joins TRBV10-3 to TRBJ2-3, with D perhaps matching TRBD1 (5 bases). Looked up from germline, CDR1 is ENHRY and CDR2 is SYGVKD. V lost 2 bases and J 4 bases, leaving 7 bases between the germline ends. The CDR3 runs 13 residues. CDR3 nucleotide sequence: TGTGCCATCAGTGAGGCAGGGCCAGATACGCAGTATTTT. This gives the protein CAISEAGPDTQYF.

This clone is labeled large. The V and J genes are TRBV2 and TRBJ1-5; D is unresolved. The CDR3 totals 14 residues. The germline V and J ends were trimmed by 3 bases and 1 base, with 7 bases remaining between them. Germline loops: CDR1 SNHLY, CDR2 FYNNEI. The CDR3 here is CASSELGSNQPQHF. The CDR3 region has the DNA TGTGCCAGCAGTGAGTTGGGGAGCAATCAGCCCCAGCATTTT.

This clone was counted only a few times. The chain links TRBV6-6 to TRBJ1-4; no reliable D call. This CDR3 is built from 14 residues. Germline-derived CDR1 and CDR2 are MNHNY and SVGAGI (reference sequence). The V end was cut by 1 base, the J end by 7 bases, with 10 bases between. CDR3 in DNA: TGTGCCAGCAGTTACTTCCCCCCGGGTGAAAAACTGTTTTTT. Protein sequence: CASSYFPPGEKLFF.

The V and J genes are TRBV21-1 and TRBJ1-5. TRBV21-1 is assigned pseudogene status. CDR3 size: 13 residues. CDR3 bases: TGTGCCAGCAGCAAGGGGGGCAATCAGCCCCAGCATTTT. It yields the protein CASSKGGNQPQHF.

The genes are TRBV5-1 and TRBJ2-7, with 7 bases that match TRBD1. Germline loops: CDR1 SGHRS, CDR2 YFSETQ. J lost 5 bases, V lost 3 bases, and 11 bases had no gene match. The CDR3 has 15 residues. The CDR3 reads CASSSGQPLLDEQYF. The CDR3 DNA reads TGCGCCAGCAGCTCGGGACAGCCACTTCTCGACGAGCAGTACTTC.

V is TRBV7-9 and J is TRBJ1-3, with D perhaps matching TRBD1 (6 bases). Germline values: CDR1 SEHNR, CDR2 FQNEAQ (reference sequence). The CDR3 is 18 amino acids. V shed 2 bases and J shed 1 base, with 18 bases lying between them. CDR3 sequence reads: CASSLQGAWGLSGNTIYF. The CDR3 DNA reads as TGTGCCAGCAGCTTACAGGGCGCGTGGGGGCTTTCTGGAAACACCATATATTTT. Looking up the rest from reference TRBV7-9 and TRBJ1-3 gives the full variable domain: DTGVSQNPRHKITKRGQNVTFRCDPISEHNRLYWYRQTLGQGPEFLTYFQNEAQLEKSRLLSDRFSAERPKGSFSTLEIQRTEQGDSAMYLCASSLQGAWGLSGNTIYFGEGSWLTVV.

The chain couples TRBV6-1 to TRBJ1-1; D not resolved. V gave up 6 bases and J gave up 1 base, with 9 bases separating them. Per the germline V gene, CDR1 is MNHNS and CDR2 is SASEGT. The CDR3 contains 13 residues. CDR3 residues: CASRRRENTEAFF. CDR3 DNA: TGTGCCAGCAGGCGACGGGAGAACACTGAAGCTTTCTTT.

The chain links TRBV4-1 to TRBJ2-7; 11 bases fit TRBD2. The CDR3 spans 16 residues. J gave up 1 base and V 3 bases, and 5 bases lay outside the gene matches. Germline V gives CDR1 MGHRA, CDR2 YSYEKL. DNA for the CDR3: TGCGCCAGCAGCCAGGTACTAGCGGGGGCTTCCTACGAGCAGTACTTC. As protein: CASSQVLAGASYEQYF.

V usage is TRBV27 and J usage is TRBJ2-2; 8 bases match TRBD1. The CDR3 covers 16 residues. The V and J ends lost 4 bases and 0 bases, in that order; junction bases with no gene match: 4. Per germline, CDR1 MNHEY and CDR2 SMNVEV (reference sequence). This CDR3 is CASSSGQGANTGELFF. CDR3 DNA: TGTGCCAGCAGTTCCGGACAGGGAGCGAACACCGGGGAGCTGTTTTTT.

This chain joins TRBV5-4 and TRBJ2-1; TRBD1 or TRBD2 may be the D gene (6 bases each). CDR3 length: 15 residues. The V gene's germline CDR1 is SGHNT and CDR2 YYREEE (reference sequence). V was clipped by 0 bases and J by 4 bases, with 11 bases between them. The CDR3 DNA is TGTGCCAGCAGCTTGGGGGGGGCGGGATACAATGAGCAGTTCTTC. Translation gives CASSLGGAGYNEQFF.

A single count supports this clone. V usage is TRBV6-1 and J usage is TRBJ1-2; TRBD1 matches 11 bases. With 7 bases clipped from V and 6 bases from J, the junction kept 4 bases outside the gene matches. Germline V gene data show CDR1 as MNHNS and CDR2 as SASEGT. CDR3 length equals 13 residues. The CDR3 sequence is CASTGQGADGYTF. The CDR3 DNA is TGTGCCAGCACTGGACAGGGGGCGGATGGCTACACCTTC.

The chain's CDR3 is CASSFLQGPYGYTF. The CDR3 DNA reads TGTGCCAGCAGCTTCCTACAGGGCCCGTATGGCTACACCTTC. The chain employs TRBV7-2 and TRBJ1-2, with a weak D call TRBD1 (6 bases). Germline CDR1 SGHTA, CDR2 FQGNSA. The CDR3 is made up of 14 amino acids. V was cut by 3 bases and J by 5 bases, with 13 bases left in between.

The count of this clone is one. The rearrangement joins TRBV7-9 to TRBJ2-2, with D perhaps TRBD2 (6 bases). The CDR3 sequence is 16 residues long. V was trimmed by 4 bases and J by 7 bases, leaving 19 bases between them. Germline V gene sequence: CDR1 SEHNR, CDR2 FQNEAQ (reference sequence). The CDR3, as DNA: TGTGCCAGCAGCTCCCGGGACTCCCTTAACGTCGGGGAGCTGTTTTTT. The encoded protein is CASSSRDSLNVGELFF.

The chain uses TRBV19 and TRBJ2-6; D remains ambiguous. CDR3 length: 16 amino acids. Germline V gives CDR1 LNHDA, CDR2 SQIVND (reference sequence). Trimming shortened V by 6 bases and J by 0 bases, and 12 bases separated the two germline ends. The CDR3 nucleotides read TGTGCCAGTAGCCCCCAGACTGGCTCTGGGGCCAACGTCCTGACTTTC. It encodes CASSPQTGSGANVLTF.

The chain joins TRBV6-1 to TRBJ2-1, with 8 bases aligning to TRBD1. CDR3 length: 16 residues. From germline, CDR1 is MNHNS and CDR2 SASEGT. Trimming removed 2 bases from V and 2 bases from J; junction bases left unmatched: 5. The CDR3 reads CASSEFAQGAYNEQFF. The CDR3 DNA reads as TGTGCCAGCAGTGAATTTGCACAGGGGGCCTACAATGAGCAGTTCTTC.

The V and J genes are TRBV5-4 and TRBJ1-4; D might be TRBD1 (6 bases). Deletions cut 1 base from V and 7 bases from J, with 17 bases between. CDR3 length equals 16 residues. Germline-derived CDR1 and CDR2 are SGHNT and YYREEE (reference sequence). CDR3 loop: CASSLQRGAGAEKLFF. As DNA, the CDR3 is TGTGCCAGCAGCTTGCAGAGGGGGGCGGGTGCTGAAAAACTGTTTTTT.